These 19 T cell receptor beta chains were all obtained from the same sample, sequenced in a study of cytomegalovirus exposure and HLA in healthy donors. PCR employed 60 Vbeta and 13 Jbeta primers. Measured with immunoSEQ multiplex PCR; TCRdb has only the in-frame clones, and not every one. The sample shows around 130,000 clones, more than 60% of them seen only once. The sequenced material came from PBMCs. These receptors were taken from a woman aged 35 to 49 in good health and CMV-seronegative.

The V call is TRBV6-5, the J call TRBJ2-1; D may be TRBD1 (6 bases). The CDR3 loop spans 15 amino acids. Germline V gives CDR1 MNHEY, CDR2 SVGAGI. V lost 10 bases and J lost 5, with 21 bases in between. Here the CDR3 reads CATSVARGFHNEQFF. The CDR3 DNA reads TGTGCCACCTCCGTAGCGAGGGGGTTTCACAATGAGCAGTTCTTC.

This chain uses TRBV28 with TRBJ2-1; 13 nucleotides agree with TRBD2. V dropped 6 bases and J dropped 2; count of bases not matched to a gene: 13. Germline V lookup: CDR1 MDHEN, CDR2 SYDVKM. The CDR3 length is 19 residues. The CDR3 loop is CASSSVWTSGSEAYNEQFF. The CDR3 coding sequence is TGTGCCAGCAGCTCCGTCTGGACTAGCGGGAGTGAGGCCTACAATGAGCAGTTCTTC.

The chain combines TRBV5-5 with TRBJ2-7; a weak D match, TRBD2 (5 bases). Deletions cut 2 bases from V and 4 bases from J, with 16 bases between. Per the germline V gene, CDR1 is SGHKS and CDR2 is YYEKEE (reference sequence). This CDR3 spans 15 amino acids. The CDR3 coding sequence is TGTGCCAGCAGCTTCATGCCCACTGAGGGATACGAGCAGTACTTC. Amino acid sequence: CASSFMPTEGYEQYF.

The chain carries TRBV19 and TRBJ2-2; weak D call: TRBD2 (6 bases). V dropped 3 bases and J dropped 6 bases, with 17 bases sitting between them. The CDR3 runs 16 residues. The germline V gene has CDR1 LNHDA and CDR2 SQIVND (reference sequence). CDR3 residues: CASSISSGSGAGELFF. The DNA for the CDR3 is TGTGCCAGTAGTATTAGTTCCGGGAGTGGCGCCGGGGAGCTGTTTTTT.

This chain connects TRBV30 to TRBJ1-1; no clear D gene. V was shortened by 4 bases and J by 4 bases, with 13 bases between the two germline ends. The germline V gene encodes CDR1 GTSNPN and CDR2 SVGIG (reference sequence). CDR3 length equals 13 residues. The DNA for the CDR3 is TGTGCCTGGACCCCCCAGGCAACCACTGAAGCTTTCTTT. Protein sequence: CAWTPQATTEAFF.

The chain is built from TRBV6-1 and TRBJ2-1, with a weak D call TRBD2 (6 bases). Germline V CDR1 and CDR2: MNHNS, SASEGT. The length of the CDR3 is 15 residues. Between the trimmed V and J ends, which lost 5 bases and 5 bases, there was a span of 16 bases. CDR3 residues: CASSFDRGVHNEQFF. Here the CDR3 DNA reads TGTGCCAGCAGTTTTGACCGCGGGGTCCACAATGAGCAGTTCTTC.

V and J are TRBV5-1 and TRBJ2-1; the match to TRBD1 covers 7 bases. V lost 0 bases and J lost 3; bases outside the gene matches: 6. Germline V gives CDR1 SGHRS, CDR2 YFSETQ. The CDR3 totals 16 residues. CDR3 bases: TGCGCCAGCAGCTTGGGGCCGGGACAGTACTACAATGAGCAGTTCTTC. It encodes CASSLGPGQYYNEQFF.

The gene calls are TRBV10-3 and TRBJ1-2; no firm D call. V lost 8 bases and J lost 8, with 12 bases in between. The CDR3 is 11 amino acids. CDR1 and CDR2 from the germline V gene are ENHRY and SYGVKD. The CDR3 spells CAIESQEGYTF. In DNA form, the CDR3 reads TGTGCCATCGAATCCCAGGAAGGCTACACCTTC.

The table lists this clone with a few counts. This chain uses TRBV7-7 with TRBJ2-7, with no clear D. Trimming removed 0 bases from V and 0 bases from J, with 6 bases in between. The germline CDR1 and CDR2 sequences are SSHAT and FNYEAQ (reference sequence). The CDR3 is 14 amino acids. CDR3 sequence reads: CASSLAPSSYEQYF. As DNA, the CDR3 is TGTGCCAGCAGCTTAGCCCCCTCCTCCTACGAGCAGTACTTC.

This clone was observed at least ten times. The gene calls are TRBV6-5 and TRBJ2-2; a weak D match, TRBD2 (6 bases). CDR1 and CDR2 (germline): MNHEY, SVGAGI. This CDR3 is built from 16 residues. Trimming took off 4 bases at V and 6 bases at J, with 18 bases between the two ends. CDR3: CASSSGAGIASGELFF. DNA for the CDR3: TGTGCCAGCAGTTCGGGAGCAGGGATCGCCTCCGGGGAGCTGTTTTTT.

The V call is TRBV11-2, the J call TRBJ2-3, with D perhaps matching TRBD2 (5 bases). Trimming cost V 2 bases and J 8 bases, with 17 bases left between them. Germline V gene data show CDR1 as SGHAT and CDR2 as FQNNGV. The CDR3 contains 15 residues. The CDR3 DNA sequence: TGTGCCAGCAGCTTACATCGCGGCAACGCGGGTACGCAGTATTTT. Amino acid sequence: CASSLHRGNAGTQYF.

This clone was picked up a small number of times. The rearrangement joins TRBV19 to TRBJ2-5; 9 nucleotides line up with TRBD1. This CDR3 contains 16 residues. CDR1 is LNHDA and CDR2 is SQIVND in the germline V gene (reference sequence). V trimming: 7 bases; J trimming: 5 bases; junction bases outside the gene matches: 14. Here the CDR3 DNA reads TGTGCCAGTACCCGGGGGTCGGGACAGGGAAGGGAGACCCAGTACTTC. It specifies CASTRGSGQGRETQYF.

The CDR3 bases are TGTGCCAGCAGCCGAGGCACCTTGTATGAAAAACTGTTTTTT. This translates into CASSRGTLYEKLFF. J is TRBJ1-4 and V is TRBV14; D ambiguous. Germline CDR1 and CDR2: SGHDN and FVKESK. V lost 4 bases and J lost 6, with 12 bases in between. The CDR3 has 14 amino acids. The complete variable domain, with remaining parts taken from reference TRBV14 and TRBJ1-4, reads EAGVTQFPSHSVIEKGQTVTLRCDPISGHDNLYWYRRVMGKEIKFLLHFVKESKQDESGMPNNRFLAERTGGTYSTLKVQPAELEDSGVYFCASSRGTLYEKLFFGSGTQLSVL.

The V gene is TRBV30, the J gene TRBJ2-7; tentatively, D is TRBD2 (6 bases). This CDR3 is built from 13 residues. Germline CDR1 and CDR2: GTSNPN and SVGIG (reference sequence). Trimming removed 0 bases from V and 7 bases from J, with 13 bases in between. The CDR3 DNA sequence: TGTGCCTGGAGTGTACTCGGGGCGGGGGAGCAGTACTTC. This translates into CAWSVLGAGEQYF. Full variable domain (missing parts from reference TRBV30 and TRBJ2-7): SQTIHQWPATLVQPVGSPLSLECTVEGTSNPNLYWYRQAAGRGLQLLFYSVGIGQISSEVPQNLSASRPQDRQFILSSKKLLLSDSGFYLCAWSVLGAGEQYFGPGTRLTVT.

This sequence joins TRBV2 and TRBJ2-3, with D tentatively TRBD2 (5 bases). The CDR3 is made up of 15 amino acids. Germline CDR1 and CDR2: SNHLY and FYNNEI. V lost 1 base, J lost 2 bases, and 10 bases lay in between. The CDR3 sequence: CASSEDLRATDTQYF. CDR3 sequence (DNA): TGTGCCAGCAGTGAAGATCTGCGGGCCACAGATACGCAGTATTTT.

This clone has only a few counts. V usage is TRBV5-1 and J usage is TRBJ1-6; unclear D gene. The CDR3 totals 15 residues. Germline CDR1 is SGHRS and CDR2 is YFSETQ. V was pared by 4 bases and J by 5 bases, with 13 bases between. The DNA for the CDR3 is TGCGCCAGCAGCCTGGACCTTCCTAATAATTCACCCCTCCACTTT. Translation: CASSLDLPNNSPLHF.

The chain combines TRBV19 with TRBJ1-5; perhaps TRBD1 as D (6 bases). CDR1 LNHDA and CDR2 SQIVND come from the germline V gene (reference sequence). Trimming removed 5 bases at V and 7 bases at J, with 21 bases between. CDR3 length: 16 residues. Here the CDR3 DNA reads TGTGCCAGTAGTTCAAAACCCAGGGGACGGAGACAGCCCCAGCATTTT. It translates to CASSSKPRGRRQPQHF.

The gene calls are TRBV29-1 and TRBJ1-6; possibly TRBD1 for D (5 bases). V was trimmed by 5 bases and J by 10 bases, leaving 15 bases between them. The V gene's germline CDR1 is SQVTM and CDR2 ANQGSEA. The CDR3 spans 13 residues. CDR3 bases: TGCAGCGTTACGGTGGGGGGGGACTCACCCCTCCACTTT. This codes for CSVTVGGDSPLHF.

V is TRBV7-2 and J is TRBJ1-5; D might be TRBD1 (6 bases). Trimming left V 6 bases short and J 0 bases short, with 12 bases between. CDR3 length: 15 residues. Germline V gene data show CDR1 as SGHTA and CDR2 as FQGNSA. The CDR3 DNA sequence: TGTGCCAGCAGTCCTGACAGGACTAGCAATCAGCCCCAGCATTTT. Encoded protein: CASSPDRTSNQPQHF.